This TCR beta chain stems from a study of blood T cell repertoires in COVID-19. Study as a whole: The United States, Italy and Spain supplied acute and convalescent COVID-19 samples. Sources were T cells, B-cell-depleted T cells, or PBMCs; the material itself was cDNA or gDNA.

CDR3 length: 13 amino acids. Trimming stripped 11 bases from V and 4 bases from J, with 17 bases between. Germline V lookup: CDR1 WSHSY, CDR2 SAAADI. Original processing methods: Cell counts per sample came from amplifying reference gene primers. The protocol was immunoSEQ multiplex PCR, while the TCRdb copy is restricted to in-frame clones and leaves out a portion. V, J and clone size were drawn from that table, and D and trimming were deduced from the DNA. The sample consists of about 250,000 clones, around four fifths of them appearing once. The specimen sequenced was peripheral blood. This TCR came from a man older than 75 with acute or convalescent COVID-19. V gene TRBV10-2 combines with J gene TRBJ1-2, with TRBD1 as a possible D gene (6 bases). As DNA, the CDR3 is TGCGCCGTCGCGAGGGACATCTTCTATGGCTACACCTTC. Translating gives CAVARDIFYGYTF.